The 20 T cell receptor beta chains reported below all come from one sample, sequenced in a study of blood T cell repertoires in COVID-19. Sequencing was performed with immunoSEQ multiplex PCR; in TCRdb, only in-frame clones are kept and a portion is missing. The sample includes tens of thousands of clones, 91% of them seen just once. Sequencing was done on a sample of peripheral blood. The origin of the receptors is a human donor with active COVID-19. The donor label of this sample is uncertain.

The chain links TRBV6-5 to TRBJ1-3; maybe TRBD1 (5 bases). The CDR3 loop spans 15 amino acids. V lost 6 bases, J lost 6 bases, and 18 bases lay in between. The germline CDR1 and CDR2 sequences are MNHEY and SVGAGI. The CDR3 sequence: CASRIQDLGENTIYF. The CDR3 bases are TGTGCCAGCAGAATACAGGATCTTGGAGAAAACACCATATATTTT.

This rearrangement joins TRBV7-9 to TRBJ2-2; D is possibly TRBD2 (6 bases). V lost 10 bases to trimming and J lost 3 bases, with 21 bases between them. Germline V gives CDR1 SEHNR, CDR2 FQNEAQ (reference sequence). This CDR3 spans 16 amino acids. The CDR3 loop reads CATHRWRGRDTGELFF. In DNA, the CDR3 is TGTGCCACCCACCGCTGGAGGGGACGGGACACCGGGGAGCTGTTTTTT.

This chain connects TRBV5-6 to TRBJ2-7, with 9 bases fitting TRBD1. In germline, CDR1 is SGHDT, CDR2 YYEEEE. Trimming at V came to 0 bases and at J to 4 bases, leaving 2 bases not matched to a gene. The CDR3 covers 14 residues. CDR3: CASSLGQGVYEQYF. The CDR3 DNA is TGTGCCAGCAGCTTGGGACAGGGGGTTTACGAGCAGTACTTC.

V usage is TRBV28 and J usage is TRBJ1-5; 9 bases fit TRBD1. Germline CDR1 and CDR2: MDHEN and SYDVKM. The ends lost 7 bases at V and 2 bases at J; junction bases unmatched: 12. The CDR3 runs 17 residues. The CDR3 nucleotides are TGTGCCAGCACCCTTACGGACAGGGGCTCGGGCAATCAGCCCCAGCATTTT. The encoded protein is CASTLTDRGSGNQPQHF.

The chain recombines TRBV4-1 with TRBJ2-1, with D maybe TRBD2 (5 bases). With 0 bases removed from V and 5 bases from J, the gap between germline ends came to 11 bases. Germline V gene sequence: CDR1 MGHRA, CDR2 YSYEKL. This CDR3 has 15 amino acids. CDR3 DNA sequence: TGCGCCAGCAGCCAAGATAGTGGGAGCGACAATGAGCAGTTCTTC. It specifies CASSQDSGSDNEQFF.

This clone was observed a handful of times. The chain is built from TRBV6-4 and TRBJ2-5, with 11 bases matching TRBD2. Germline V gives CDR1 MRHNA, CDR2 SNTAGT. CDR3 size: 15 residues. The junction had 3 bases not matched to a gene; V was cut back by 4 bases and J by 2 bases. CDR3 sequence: CASSALAGEQETQYF. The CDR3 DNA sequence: TGTGCCAGCAGTGCACTAGCGGGAGAGCAAGAGACCCAGTACTTC.

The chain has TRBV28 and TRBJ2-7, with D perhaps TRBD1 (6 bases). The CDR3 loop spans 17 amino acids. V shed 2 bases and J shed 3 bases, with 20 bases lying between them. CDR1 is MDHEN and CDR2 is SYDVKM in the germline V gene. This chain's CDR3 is CASSLPHSQGRNYEQYF. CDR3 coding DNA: TGTGCCAGCAGTTTACCCCATTCACAGGGTCGGAACTACGAGCAGTACTTC.

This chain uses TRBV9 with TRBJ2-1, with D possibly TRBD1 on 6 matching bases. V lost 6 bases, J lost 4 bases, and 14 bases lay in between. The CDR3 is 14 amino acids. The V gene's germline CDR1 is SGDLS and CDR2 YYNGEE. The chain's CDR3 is CASTYGQTYNEQFF. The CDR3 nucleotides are TGTGCCAGCACCTACGGACAGACTTACAATGAGCAGTTCTTC.

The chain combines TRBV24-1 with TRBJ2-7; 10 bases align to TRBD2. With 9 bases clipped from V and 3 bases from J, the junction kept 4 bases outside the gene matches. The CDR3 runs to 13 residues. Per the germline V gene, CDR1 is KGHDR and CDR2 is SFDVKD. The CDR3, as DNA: TGTGCCACCTCCGGGACTAGCGTCTACGAGCAGTACTTC. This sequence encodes CATSGTSVYEQYF.

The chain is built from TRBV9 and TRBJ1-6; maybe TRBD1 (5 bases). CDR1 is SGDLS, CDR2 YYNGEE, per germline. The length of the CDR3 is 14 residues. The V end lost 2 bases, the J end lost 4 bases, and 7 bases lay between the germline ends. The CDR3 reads CASSVDRYNSPLHF. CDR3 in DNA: TGTGCCAGCAGCGTCGACAGATATAATTCACCCCTCCACTTT.

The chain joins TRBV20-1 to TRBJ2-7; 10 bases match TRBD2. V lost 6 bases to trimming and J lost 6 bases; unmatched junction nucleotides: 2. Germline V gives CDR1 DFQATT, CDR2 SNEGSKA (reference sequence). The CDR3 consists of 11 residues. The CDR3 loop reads CSAVAGGEQYF. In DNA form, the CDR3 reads TGCAGTGCGGTAGCGGGAGGCGAGCAGTACTTC.

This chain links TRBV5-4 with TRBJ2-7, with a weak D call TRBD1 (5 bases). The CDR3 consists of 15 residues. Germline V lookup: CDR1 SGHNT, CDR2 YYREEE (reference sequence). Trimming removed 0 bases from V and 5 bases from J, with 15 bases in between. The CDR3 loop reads CASSLVAGPLHEQYF. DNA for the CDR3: TGTGCCAGCAGCTTGGTGGCAGGGCCGCTCCACGAGCAGTACTTC. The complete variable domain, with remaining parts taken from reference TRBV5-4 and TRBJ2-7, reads ETGVTQSPTHLIKTRGQQVTLRCSSQSGHNTVSWYQQALGQGPQFIFQYYREEENGRGNFPPRFSGLQFPNYSSELNVNALELDDSALYLCASSLVAGPLHEQYFGPGTRLTVT.

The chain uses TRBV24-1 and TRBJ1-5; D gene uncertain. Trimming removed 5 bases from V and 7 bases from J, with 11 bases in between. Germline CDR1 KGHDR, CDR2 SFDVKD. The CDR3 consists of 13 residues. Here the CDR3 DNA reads TGTGCCACCAGTGTGAGTGGGCTCCAGCCCCAGCATTTT. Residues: CATSVSGLQPQHF.

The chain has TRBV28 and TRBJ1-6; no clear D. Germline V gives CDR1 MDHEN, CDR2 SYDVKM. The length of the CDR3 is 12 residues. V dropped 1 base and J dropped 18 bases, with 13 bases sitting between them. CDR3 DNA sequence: TGTGCCAGCAGTTTATCAGATTTTATTCACCACTTT. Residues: CASSLSDFIHHF.

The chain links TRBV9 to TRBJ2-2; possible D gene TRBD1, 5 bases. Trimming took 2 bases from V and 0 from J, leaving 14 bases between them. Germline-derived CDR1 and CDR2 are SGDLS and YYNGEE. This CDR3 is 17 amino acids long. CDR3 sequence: CASSVGQTSSNTGELFF. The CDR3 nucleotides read TGTGCCAGCAGCGTGGGGCAGACCTCCTCGAACACCGGGGAGCTGTTTTTT.

CDR3 sequence reads: CASSLAGGSPGNTIYF. The CDR3 DNA is TGTGCCAGCAGCTTAGCGGGGGGCTCGCCTGGAAACACCATATATTTT. The chain combines TRBV13 with TRBJ1-3, with D possibly being TRBD1 (6 bases). This CDR3 is built from 16 residues. The germline V gene has CDR1 PRHDT and CDR2 FYEKMQ (reference sequence). Trimming left V 1 base short and J 2 bases short, with 12 bases between.

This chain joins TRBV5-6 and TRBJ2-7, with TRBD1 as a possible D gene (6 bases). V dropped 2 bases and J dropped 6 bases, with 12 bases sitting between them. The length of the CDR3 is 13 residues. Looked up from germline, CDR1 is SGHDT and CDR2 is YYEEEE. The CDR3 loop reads CASSFDRLLEQYF. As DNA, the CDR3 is TGTGCCAGCAGCTTTGACAGGTTACTCGAGCAGTACTTC. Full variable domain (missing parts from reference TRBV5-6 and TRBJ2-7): DAGVTQSPTHLIKTRGQQVTLRCSPKSGHDTVSWYQQALGQGPQFIFQYYEEEERQRGNFPDRFSGHQFPNYSSELNVNALLLGDSALYLCASSFDRLLEQYFGPGTRLTVT.

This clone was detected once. The CDR3 DNA follows: TGCGCCAGCAGCTCGCCGGCCGGGTACAATGAGCAGTTCTTC. This gives the protein CASSSPAGYNEQFF. V usage is TRBV5-1 and J usage is TRBJ2-1; D is ambiguous. The CDR3 has 14 residues. CDR1 SGHRS and CDR2 YFSETQ come from the germline V gene. The V and J ends lost 3 bases and 4 bases respectively, with 11 bases between them.

CDR3 in amino acids: CASSRDRGTSTDTQYF. As DNA, the CDR3 is TGTGCCAGCAGTCGGGACAGGGGAACTAGCACAGATACGCAGTATTTT. The V call is TRBV27, the J call TRBJ2-3; TRBD1 aligns across 10 bases. The CDR3 runs to 16 residues. V trimming: 5 bases; J trimming: 0 bases; junction bases outside the gene matches: 5. Germline V gives CDR1 MNHEY, CDR2 SMNVEV (reference sequence).

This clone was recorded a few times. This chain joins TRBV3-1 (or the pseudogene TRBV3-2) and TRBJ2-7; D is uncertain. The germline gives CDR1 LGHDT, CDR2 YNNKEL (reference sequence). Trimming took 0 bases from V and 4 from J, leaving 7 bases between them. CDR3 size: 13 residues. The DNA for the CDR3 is TGTGCCAGCAGCCAAGATCACGGTTACGAGCAGTACTTC. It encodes CASSQDHGYEQYF.